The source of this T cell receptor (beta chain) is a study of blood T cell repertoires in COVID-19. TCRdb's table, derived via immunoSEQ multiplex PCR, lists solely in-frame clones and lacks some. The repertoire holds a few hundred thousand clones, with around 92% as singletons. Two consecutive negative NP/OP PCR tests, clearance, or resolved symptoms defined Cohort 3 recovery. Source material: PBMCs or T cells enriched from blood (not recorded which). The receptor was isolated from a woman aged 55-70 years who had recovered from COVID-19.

Here the CDR3 DNA reads TGTGCCAGCATCGGGACAGGGGAAAATCAGCCCCAGCATTTT. It translates to CASIGTGENQPQHF. The chain links TRBV28 to TRBJ1-5, with TRBD1 identical over 10 bases. This CDR3 has 14 amino acids. V lost 7 bases, J lost 4 bases, and 4 bases stayed unmatched. Germline CDR1 MDHEN, CDR2 SYDVKM.